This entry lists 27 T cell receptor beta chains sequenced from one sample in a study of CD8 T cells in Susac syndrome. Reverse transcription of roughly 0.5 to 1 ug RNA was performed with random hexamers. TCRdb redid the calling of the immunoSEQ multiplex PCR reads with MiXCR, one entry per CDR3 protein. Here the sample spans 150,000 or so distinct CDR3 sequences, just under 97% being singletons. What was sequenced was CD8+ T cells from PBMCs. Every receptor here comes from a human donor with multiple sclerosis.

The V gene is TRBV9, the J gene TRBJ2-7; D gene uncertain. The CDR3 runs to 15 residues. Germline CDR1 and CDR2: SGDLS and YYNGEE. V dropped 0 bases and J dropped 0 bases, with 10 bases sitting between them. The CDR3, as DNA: TGTGCCAGCAGCGTAGCTTCAGAGAGCTCCTACGAGCAGTACTTC. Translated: CASSVASESSYEQYF.

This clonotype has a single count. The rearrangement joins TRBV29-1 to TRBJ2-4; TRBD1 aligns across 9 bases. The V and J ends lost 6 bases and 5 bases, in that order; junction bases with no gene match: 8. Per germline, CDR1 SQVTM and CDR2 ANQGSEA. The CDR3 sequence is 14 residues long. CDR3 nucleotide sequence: TGCAGCGTCAACGACAGGGGGAGGGAAAACATTCAGTACTTC. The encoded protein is CSVNDRGRENIQYF.

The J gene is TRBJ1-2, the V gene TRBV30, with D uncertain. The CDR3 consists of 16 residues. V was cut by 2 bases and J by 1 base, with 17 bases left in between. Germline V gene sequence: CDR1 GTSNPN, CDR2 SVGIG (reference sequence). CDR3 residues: CAWSPPRTGRNYGYTF. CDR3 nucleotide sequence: TGTGCCTGGAGTCCACCAAGGACGGGCCGTAACTATGGCTACACCTTC.

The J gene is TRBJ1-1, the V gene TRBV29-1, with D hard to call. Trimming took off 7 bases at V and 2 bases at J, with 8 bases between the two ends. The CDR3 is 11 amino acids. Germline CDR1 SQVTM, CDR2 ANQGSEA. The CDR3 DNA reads TGCAGCGCCGCGGTCAACACTGAAGCTTTCTTT. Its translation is CSAAVNTEAFF. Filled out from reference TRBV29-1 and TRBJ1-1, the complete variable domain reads SAVISQKPSRDICQRGTSLTIQCQVDSQVTMMFWYRQQPGQSLTLIATANQGSEATYESGFVIDKFPISRPNLTFSTLTVSNMSPEDSSIYLCSAAVNTEAFFGQGTRLTVV.

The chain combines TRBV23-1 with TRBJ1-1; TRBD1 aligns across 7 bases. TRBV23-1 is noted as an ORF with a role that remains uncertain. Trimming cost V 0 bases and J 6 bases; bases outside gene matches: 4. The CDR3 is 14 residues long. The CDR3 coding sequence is TGCGCCAGCAGTCAATCGAGGGGGACAGCTGAAGCTTTCTTT. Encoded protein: CASSQSRGTAEAFF.

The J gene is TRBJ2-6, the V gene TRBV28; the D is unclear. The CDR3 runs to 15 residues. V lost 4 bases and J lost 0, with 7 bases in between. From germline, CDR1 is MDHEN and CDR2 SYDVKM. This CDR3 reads CASSWLTSGANVLTF. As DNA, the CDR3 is TGTGCCAGCAGTTGGCTGACCTCTGGGGCCAACGTCCTGACTTTC.

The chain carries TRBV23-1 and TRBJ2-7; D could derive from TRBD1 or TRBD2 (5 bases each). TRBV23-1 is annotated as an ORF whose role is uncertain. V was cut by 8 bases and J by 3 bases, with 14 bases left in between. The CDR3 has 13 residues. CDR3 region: CASVAGAHYEQYV. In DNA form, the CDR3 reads TGCGCCAGCGTCGCCGGGGCCCACTACGAGCAGTACGTC.

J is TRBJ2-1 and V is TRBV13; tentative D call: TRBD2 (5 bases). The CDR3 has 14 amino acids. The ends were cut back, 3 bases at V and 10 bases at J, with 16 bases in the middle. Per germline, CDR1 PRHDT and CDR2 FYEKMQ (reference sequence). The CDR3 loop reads CASSLGDSIEEQFF. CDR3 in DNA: TGTGCCAGCAGCTTGGGAGACTCCATTGAGGAGCAGTTCTTC.

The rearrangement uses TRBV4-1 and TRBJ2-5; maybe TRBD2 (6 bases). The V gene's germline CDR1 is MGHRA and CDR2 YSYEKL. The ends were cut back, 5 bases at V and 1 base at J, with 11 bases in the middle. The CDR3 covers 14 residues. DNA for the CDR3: TGCGCCAGCAGCTGGGGGGTAGGCCAAGAGACCCAGTACTTC. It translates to CASSWGVGQETQYF.

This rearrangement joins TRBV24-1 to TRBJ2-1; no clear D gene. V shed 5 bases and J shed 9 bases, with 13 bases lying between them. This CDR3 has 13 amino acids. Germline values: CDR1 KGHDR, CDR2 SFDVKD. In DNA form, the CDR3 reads TGTGCCACCAGTGGGGTTAGCATCGGTGAGCAGTTCTTC. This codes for CATSGVSIGEQFF.

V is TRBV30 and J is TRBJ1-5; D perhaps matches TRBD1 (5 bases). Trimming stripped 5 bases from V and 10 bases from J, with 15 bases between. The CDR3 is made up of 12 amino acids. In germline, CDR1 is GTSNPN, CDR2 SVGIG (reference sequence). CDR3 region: CAWGGPLSPQHF. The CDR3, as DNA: TGTGCCTGGGGGGGACCCCTTTCACCCCAGCATTTT.

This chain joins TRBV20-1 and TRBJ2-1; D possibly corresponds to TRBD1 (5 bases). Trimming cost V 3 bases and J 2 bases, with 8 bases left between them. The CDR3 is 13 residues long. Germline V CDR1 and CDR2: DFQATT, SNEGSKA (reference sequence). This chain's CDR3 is CSASQGPYNEQFF. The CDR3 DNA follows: TGCAGTGCTAGCCAGGGCCCCTACAATGAGCAGTTCTTC.

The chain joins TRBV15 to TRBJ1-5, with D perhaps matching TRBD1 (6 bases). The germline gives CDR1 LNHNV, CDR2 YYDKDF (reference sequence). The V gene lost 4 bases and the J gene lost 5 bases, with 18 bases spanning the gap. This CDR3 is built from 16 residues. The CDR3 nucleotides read TGTGCCACCAGCAAACCACAGGGTGGAGTGGATCAGCCCCAGCATTTT. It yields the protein CATSKPQGGVDQPQHF.

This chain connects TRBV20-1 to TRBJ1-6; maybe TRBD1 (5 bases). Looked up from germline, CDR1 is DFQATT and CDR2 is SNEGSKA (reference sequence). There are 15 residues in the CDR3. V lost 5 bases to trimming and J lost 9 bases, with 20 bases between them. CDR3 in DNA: TGCAGTGCTCGGGACTATGGCAGAGGAGGTTCACCCCTCCACTTT. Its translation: CSARDYGRGGSPLHF.

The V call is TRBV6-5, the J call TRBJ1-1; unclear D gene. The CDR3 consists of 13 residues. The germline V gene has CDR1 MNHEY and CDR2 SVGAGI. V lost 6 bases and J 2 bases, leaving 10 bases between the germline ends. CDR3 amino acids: CASRLQANTEAFF. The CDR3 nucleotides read TGTGCCAGCAGATTACAAGCAAACACTGAAGCTTTCTTT.

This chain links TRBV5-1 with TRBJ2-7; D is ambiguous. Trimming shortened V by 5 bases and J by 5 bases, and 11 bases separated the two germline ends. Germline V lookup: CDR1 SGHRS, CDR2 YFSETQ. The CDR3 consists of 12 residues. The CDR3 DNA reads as TGCGCCAGCAGATCAGTCTGGGACGAGCAGTACTTC. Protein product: CASRSVWDEQYF.

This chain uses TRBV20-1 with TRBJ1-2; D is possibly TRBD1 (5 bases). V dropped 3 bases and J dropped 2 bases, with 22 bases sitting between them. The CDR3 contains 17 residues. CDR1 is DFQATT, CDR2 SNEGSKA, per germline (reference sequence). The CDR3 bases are TGCAGTGCTAGGGGCCTGGAGGACGACAGTTGGAACTATGGCTACACCTTC. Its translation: CSARGLEDDSWNYGYTF.

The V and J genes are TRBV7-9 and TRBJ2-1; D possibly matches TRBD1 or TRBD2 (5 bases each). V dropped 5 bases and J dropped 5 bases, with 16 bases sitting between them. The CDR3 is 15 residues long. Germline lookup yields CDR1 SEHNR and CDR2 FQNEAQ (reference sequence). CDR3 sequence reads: CASSLGATIDNEQFF. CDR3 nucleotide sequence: TGTGCCAGCAGCCTAGGGGCGACTATCGACAATGAGCAGTTCTTC.

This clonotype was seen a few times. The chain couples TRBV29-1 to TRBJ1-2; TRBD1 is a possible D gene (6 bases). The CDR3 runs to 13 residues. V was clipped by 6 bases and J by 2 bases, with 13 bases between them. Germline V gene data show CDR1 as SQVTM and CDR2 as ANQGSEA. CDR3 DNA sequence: TGCAGCGTAAAGGGGGGATGGAACTATGGCTACACCTTC. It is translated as CSVKGGWNYGYTF.

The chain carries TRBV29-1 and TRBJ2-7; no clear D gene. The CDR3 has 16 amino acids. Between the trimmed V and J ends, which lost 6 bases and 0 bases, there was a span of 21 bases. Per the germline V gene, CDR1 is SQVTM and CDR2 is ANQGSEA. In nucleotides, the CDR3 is TGCAGCGTGACGTCGACTGACGACTTTAGCTCCTACGAGCAGTACTTC. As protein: CSVTSTDDFSSYEQYF.

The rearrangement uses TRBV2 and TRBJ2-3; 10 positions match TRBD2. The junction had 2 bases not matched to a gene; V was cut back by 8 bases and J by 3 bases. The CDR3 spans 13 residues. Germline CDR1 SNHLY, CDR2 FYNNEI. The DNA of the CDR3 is TGTGCCAGCTTGGGACTAGCGACAGATACGCAGTATTTT. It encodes CASLGLATDTQYF. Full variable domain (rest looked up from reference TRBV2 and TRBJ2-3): EPEVTQTPSHQVTQMGQEVILRCVPISNHLYFYWYRQILGQKVEFLVSFYNNEISEKSEIFDDQFSVERPDGSNFTLKIRSTKLEDSAMYFCASLGLATDTQYFGPGTRLTVL.

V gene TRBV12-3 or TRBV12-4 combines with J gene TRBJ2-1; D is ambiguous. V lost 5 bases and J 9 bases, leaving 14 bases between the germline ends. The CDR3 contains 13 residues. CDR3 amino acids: CASSPGSSGEQFF. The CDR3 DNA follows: TGTGCCAGCAGTCCTGGGTCCAGTGGTGAGCAGTTCTTC.

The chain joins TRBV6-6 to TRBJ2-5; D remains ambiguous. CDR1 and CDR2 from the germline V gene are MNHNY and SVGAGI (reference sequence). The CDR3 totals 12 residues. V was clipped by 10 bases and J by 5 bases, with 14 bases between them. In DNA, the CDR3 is TGTGCCACCCGGGCGTCTCCCGAGACCCAGTACTTC. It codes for CATRASPETQYF.

This chain's CDR3 is CASTRGGGVTGELFF. Written as DNA, the CDR3 is TGTGCCAGCACCCGAGGCGGGGGAGTCACCGGGGAGCTGTTTTTT. The chain uses TRBV9 and TRBJ2-2; 7 bases are shared with TRBD2. The CDR3 sequence is 15 residues long. Trimming at V came to 6 bases and at J to 4 bases, leaving 9 bases not matched to a gene. Per germline, CDR1 SGDLS and CDR2 YYNGEE.

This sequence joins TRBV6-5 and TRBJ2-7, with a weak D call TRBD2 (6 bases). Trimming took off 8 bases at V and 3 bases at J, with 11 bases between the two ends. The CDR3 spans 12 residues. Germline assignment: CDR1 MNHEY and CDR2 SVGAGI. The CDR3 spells CASSRGDYEQYF. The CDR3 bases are TGTGCCAGCTCCCGCGGGGACTACGAGCAGTACTTC.

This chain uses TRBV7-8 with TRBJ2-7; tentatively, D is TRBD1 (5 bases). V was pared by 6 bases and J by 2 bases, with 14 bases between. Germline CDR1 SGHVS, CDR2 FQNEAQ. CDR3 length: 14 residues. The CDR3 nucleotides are TGTGCCAGCAGAACGACAGCAACCGCCTACGAGCAGTACTTC. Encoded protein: CASRTTATAYEQYF.

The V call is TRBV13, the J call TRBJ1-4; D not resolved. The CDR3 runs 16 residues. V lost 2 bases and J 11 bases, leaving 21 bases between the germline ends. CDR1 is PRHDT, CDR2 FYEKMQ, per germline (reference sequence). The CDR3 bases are TGTGCCAGCAGCTTATGGAGGACTGAAGGACGAGGGAAACTGTTTTTT. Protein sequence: CASSLWRTEGRGKLFF.